Listed below are T cell receptor beta chains from one sample, sequenced in a study of regulatory T cells in long-lasting Graves disease. TCRdb re-called the multiplex PCR reads with MiXCR, one entry per CDR3 protein. This sample yields 500,000 to 700,000 distinct CDR3 sequences, of which about 32% are seen a single time; around 42% belongs to the top ten. Here the sequenced sample was peripheral blood mononuclear cells (PBMCs), taken when the disease was refractory, from a patient treated with antithyroid drugs. The receptor set was obtained from a female donor with Graves disease. CDR3s include the opening cysteine and the closing phenylalanine or tryptophan. A D gene is named only where the DNA matches it firmly. Where a row states a size, it is once, few, many or the class of an expanded clone; other rows omit it.

size: .
J: TRBJ1-4
D: .
V: TRBV10-2
CDR3: CASSDARGEKLFF
DNA: TGCGCCAGCAGTGATGCCAGGGGCGAAAAACTGTTTTTT

size: .
J: TRBJ1-3
D: .
V: TRBV6-5
CDR3: CASSYSRGGAVGNTIYF
DNA: TGTGCCAGCAGTTACTCGAGGGGGGGGGCGGTTGGAAACACCATATATTTT

size: many
J: TRBJ2-5
D: .
V: TRBV11-2
CDR3: CASSLAQAQMSF
DNA: TGTGCCAGCAGCTTAGCCCAGGCTCAGATGTCATTC

size: few
J: TRBJ2-7
D: .
V: TRBV4-1
CDR3: CASSQEQLRGHEQYF
DNA: TGCGCCAGCAGCCAAGAGCAGTTGCGTGGTCACGAGCAGTACTTC

size: few
J: TRBJ1-5
D: .
V: TRBV7-9
CDR3: CASSRGGTRDQPQHF
DNA: TGTGCCAGCAGCAGGGGGGGGACACGGGATCAGCCCCAGCATTTT

size: few
J: TRBJ1-1
D: .
V: TRBV3-1
CDR3: CASSPPGRGNAEAFF
DNA: TGTGCCAGCAGCCCACCGGGAAGGGGGAACGCTGAAGCTTTCTTT

size: .
J: TRBJ1-2
D: .
V: TRBV19
CDR3: CASSIDPADYGYTF
DNA: TGTGCCAGTAGTATAGATCCGGCGGACTATGGCTACACCTTC

size: few
J: TRBJ2-2
D: TRBD2
V: TRBV19
CDR3: CASSISSWTSGAPITGELFF
DNA: TGTGCCAGTAGTATTTCATCGTGGACTAGCGGAGCCCCAATCACCGGGGAGCTGTTTTTT

size: .
J: TRBJ2-7
D: .
V: TRBV3-1
CDR3: CASSQVIGVSYEQYF
DNA: TGTGCCAGCAGCCAAGTGATCGGGGTGTCCTACGAGCAGTACTTC

size: .
J: TRBJ2-7
D: .
V: TRBV29-1
CDR3: CSIEKGGQSEQYF
DNA: TGCAGCATTGAAAAAGGGGGTCAGTCCGAGCAGTACTTC

size: many
J: TRBJ1-5
D: .
V: TRBV20-1
CDR3: CSATEDGNQPQHF
DNA: TGCAGTGCTACAGAGGATGGCAATCAGCCCCAGCATTTT

size: many
J: TRBJ1-1
D: .
V: TRBV6-2/TRBV6-3
CDR3: CASSYSTTGRNTEAFF
DNA: TGTGCCAGCAGTTACTCGACCACAGGGAGGAACACTGAAGCTTTCTTT

size: .
J: TRBJ1-1
D: TRBD1
V: TRBV18
CDR3: CASSQGQAEVF
DNA: TGTGCCAGCTCACAAGGACAGGCGGAGGTCTTT

size: many
J: TRBJ2-6
D: TRBD1
V: TRBV28
CDR3: CASSSTPTGYSGANVLTF
DNA: TGTGCCAGCAGTTCCACCCCGACAGGGTACTCTGGGGCCAACGTCCTGACTTTC

size: .
J: TRBJ1-5
D: .
V: TRBV29-1
CDR3: CSVQDTNQPQHF
DNA: TGCAGCGTCCAGGACACAAATCAGCCCCAGCATTTT

size: .
J: TRBJ1-5
D: TRBD1
V: TRBV6-1
CDR3: CASSVDRGSNQPQHF
DNA: TGTGCCAGCAGTGTGGACAGGGGAAGCAATCAGCCCCAGCATTTT

size: few
J: TRBJ1-1
D: TRBD1
V: TRBV6-4
CDR3: CASSARTGGLAFF
DNA: TGTGCCAGCAGTGCCCGGACAGGGGGTTTAGCTTTCTTT

size: many
J: TRBJ1-1
D: .
V: TRBV6-2/TRBV6-3
CDR3: CASSYSRTLSETEAFF
DNA: TGTGCCAGCAGTTACTCTCGGACACTTAGTGAAACTGAAGCTTTCTTT

size: few
J: TRBJ1-1
D: .
V: TRBV10-3
CDR3: CAISATESMNTEAFF
DNA: TGTGCCATCAGTGCCACAGAGTCAATGAACACTGAAGCTTTCTTT

size: .
J: TRBJ1-2
D: .
V: TRBV28
CDR3: CASTQGQNYGYTF
DNA: TGTGCCAGCACCCAAGGACAAAACTATGGCTACACCTTC

size: .
J: TRBJ1-1
D: .
V: TRBV6-1
CDR3: CASSKPPVQMNTEAFF
DNA: TGTGCCAGCAGCAAGCCCCCAGTTCAAATGAACACTGAAGCTTTCTTT

size: .
J: TRBJ1-2
D: TRBD1
V: TRBV6-1
CDR3: CASGRDRGDFYGYTF
DNA: TGTGCCAGCGGCCGGGACAGGGGGGACTTCTATGGCTACACCTTC